This passage covers 9 T cell receptor beta chains from one sample sequenced in a study of pediatric ulcerative colitis (dated by TCRdb to the late 2010s). Library method: the immunoSEQ multiplex PCR assay. TCRdb took over this immuneACCESS table, retaining in-frame rearrangements with V and J assigned. Such tables are incomplete; in checked studies, under half of the missing clones stem from an unresolved V gene, and the remainder is unexplained. Counted in this sample were 44,000 or so clones; roughly 79% of them appeared once. Of the sample, 3.5% to 4.5% falls within the top ten clones. One to two pinch biopsies were taken from the rectum for research during colonoscopy. Specimen: gut tissue. The receptors stem from a girl under 18 with moderate ulcerative colitis.

The rearrangement joins TRBV7-9 to TRBJ1-4; no clear D. V was clipped by 10 bases and J by 1 base, with 13 bases between them. The CDR3 sequence is 14 residues long. Germline V gives CDR1 SEHNR, CDR2 FQNEAQ (reference sequence). The DNA for the CDR3 is TGTGCCATCCGACATGACGGAACTAATGAAAAACTGTTTTTT. It yields the protein CAIRHDGTNEKLFF.

V usage is TRBV11-2 and J usage is TRBJ2-3, with a possible D match to TRBD1 (5 bases). The germline CDR1 and CDR2 sequences are SGHAT and FQNNGV. The CDR3 sequence is 16 residues long. Trimming took off 2 bases at V and 0 bases at J, with 12 bases between the two ends. Written as DNA, the CDR3 is TGTGCCAGCAGCTTAAGTATTCCAGGGAGCACAGATACGCAGTATTTT. This gives the protein CASSLSIPGSTDTQYF.

This sequence joins TRBV9 and TRBJ1-2; D is uncertain. CDR1 and CDR2 from the germline V gene are SGDLS and YYNGEE. V was cut by 0 bases and J by 6 bases, with 9 bases left in between. CDR3 length: 13 residues. Here the CDR3 DNA reads TGTGCCAGCAGCGTAGACCCCCTGAATGGCTACACCTTC. It specifies CASSVDPLNGYTF.

The genes are TRBV9 and TRBJ2-7; a weak D match, TRBD2 (6 bases). Between the trimmed V and J ends, which lost 0 bases and 6 bases, there was a span of 10 bases. There are 13 residues in the CDR3. Germline-derived CDR1 and CDR2 are SGDLS and YYNGEE. The CDR3 DNA sequence: TGTGCCAGCAGCGTAGTTTCCGGGGGCGAGCAGTACTTC. This gives the protein CASSVVSGGEQYF.

This chain uses TRBV6-6 with TRBJ2-3; TRBD2 might be the D (5 bases). The germline gives CDR1 MNHNY, CDR2 SVGAGI (reference sequence). The CDR3 is 13 amino acids. V shed 6 bases and J shed 4 bases, with 11 bases lying between them. Here the CDR3 reads CASSWTDSDTQYF. As DNA, the CDR3 is TGTGCCAGCAGCTGGACGGACTCAGATACGCAGTATTTT.

This clone came up once. V and J are TRBV19 and TRBJ1-2; 9 nucleotides match TRBD1. Per the germline V gene, CDR1 is LNHDA and CDR2 is SQIVND (reference sequence). The junction had 6 bases not matched to a gene; V was cut back by 6 bases and J by 7 bases. The CDR3 contains 13 residues. The CDR3 DNA follows: TGTGCCAGTAGGGAAACAGGGGGCAGTGGCTACACCTTC. This codes for CASRETGGSGYTF. The full variable domain, rest sourced from reference TRBV19 and TRBJ1-2, is DGGITQSPKYLFRKEGQNVTLSCEQNLNHDAMYWYRQDPGQGLRLIYYSQIVNDFQKGDIAEGYSVSREKKESFPLTVTSAQKNPTAFYLCASRETGGSGYTFGSGTRLTVV.

The chain recombines TRBV30 with TRBJ1-4; D unresolved. This CDR3 has 14 amino acids. The V gene lost 3 bases and the J gene lost 6 bases, with 14 bases spanning the gap. Germline CDR1 GTSNPN, CDR2 SVGIG (reference sequence). In nucleotides, the CDR3 is TGTGCCTGGAGGGGTGTCCGGGTCGATGAAAAACTGTTTTTT. Its protein is CAWRGVRVDEKLFF. Full variable domain (remainder filled in from reference TRBV30 and TRBJ1-4): SQTIHQWPATLVQPVGSPLSLECTVEGTSNPNLYWYRQAAGRGLQLLFYSVGIGQISSEVPQNLSASRPQDRQFILSSKKLLLSDSGFYLCAWRGVRVDEKLFFGSGTQLSVL.

This chain joins TRBV6-5 and TRBJ2-1; TRBD2 matches 10 bases. After removal of 8 bases from V and 7 bases from J, the junction contained 5 bases not matched to a gene. CDR1 MNHEY and CDR2 SVGAGI come from the germline V gene. The CDR3 spans 13 residues. The CDR3 DNA is TGTGCCAGCTCTAGCGGGAGTCTAAATGAGCAGTTCTTC. Translated: CASSSGSLNEQFF.

This chain links TRBV5-4 with TRBJ2-5, with 8 bases matching TRBD1. The CDR3 is made up of 14 amino acids. CDR1 SGHNT and CDR2 YYREEE come from the germline V gene (reference sequence). With V trimmed by 7 bases and J by 1 base, 6 bases remained unmatched. The DNA of the CDR3 is TGTGCCAGCGGGGCGGGACAGGCCCAAGAGACCCAGTACTTC. Protein sequence: CASGAGQAQETQYF.